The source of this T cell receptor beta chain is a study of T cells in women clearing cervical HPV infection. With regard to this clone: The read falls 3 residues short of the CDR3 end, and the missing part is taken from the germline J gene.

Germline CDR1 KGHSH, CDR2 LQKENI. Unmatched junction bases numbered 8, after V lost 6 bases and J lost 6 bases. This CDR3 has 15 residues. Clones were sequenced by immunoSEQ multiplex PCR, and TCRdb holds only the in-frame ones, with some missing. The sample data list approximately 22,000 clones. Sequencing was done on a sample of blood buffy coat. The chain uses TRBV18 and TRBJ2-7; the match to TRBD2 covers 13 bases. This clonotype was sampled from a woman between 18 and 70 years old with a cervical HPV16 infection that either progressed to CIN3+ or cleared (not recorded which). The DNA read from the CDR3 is TGTGCCAGCTCCGGAGGACTAGCGGGAGATGGCGAG. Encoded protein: CASSGGLAGDGE. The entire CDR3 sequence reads CASSGGLAGDGEQYF.